The 25 T cell receptor beta chains given below trace back to one sample, sequenced in a study of cytomegalovirus exposure and HLA in healthy donors (dated by TCRdb to about 2017). The library came from the immunoSEQ multiplex PCR assay. TCRdb took this table from immuneACCESS and kept in-frame rearrangements with V and J called. Such tables lack part of the clones; where checked against another copy, unresolved V genes explain under half of the gap, and the rest is unexplained. For this sample the table gives around 150,000 clones, of which approximately 84% were detected only once. The ten largest clonotypes hold roughly 27% of the sample. Sequencing was performed on PBMCs. The receptors originated from a man younger than 45 in good health and CMV-seropositive.

J is TRBJ1-5 and V is TRBV10-2; the match to TRBD1 covers 9 bases. This CDR3 contains 15 residues. Trimming took 6 bases from V and 5 from J; bases not matched to a gene: 8. The germline gives CDR1 WSHSY, CDR2 SAAADI. The CDR3 DNA is TGCGCCAGCAGCTGGGGACAGGGAGGCGATCAGCCCCAGCATTTT. Translated: CASSWGQGGDQPQHF.

This clone was observed a single time. V and J are TRBV18 and TRBJ2-7; no firm D call. Germline V lookup: CDR1 KGHSH, CDR2 LQKENI. The CDR3 spans 11 residues. V lost 6 bases and J 7 bases, leaving 10 bases between the germline ends. The CDR3 region has the DNA TGTGCCAGCTCCGAAAAACATGAGCAGTACTTC. Translation: CASSEKHEQYF.

The V and J genes are TRBV9 and TRBJ1-1; possible D gene TRBD1, 5 bases. CDR1 is SGDLS, CDR2 YYNGEE, per germline. With 3 bases removed from V and 0 bases from J, the gap between germline ends came to 9 bases. This CDR3 has 14 residues. CDR3 sequence: CASSATDLNTEAFF. The CDR3 DNA sequence: TGTGCCAGCAGCGCGACAGACCTGAACACTGAAGCTTTCTTT.

The rearrangement uses TRBV2 and TRBJ2-3; 10 nucleotides match TRBD2. This CDR3 spans 16 amino acids. The trim removed 9 bases at V and 2 bases at J, leaving 11 bases unmatched. CDR1 is SNHLY, CDR2 FYNNEI, per germline. The CDR3 protein is CASGLAESYFTDTQYF. Written as DNA, the CDR3 is TGTGCCAGTGGACTAGCGGAGTCTTATTTCACAGATACGCAGTATTTT.

V is TRBV5-1 and J is TRBJ1-2; 7 bases are shared with TRBD1. Trimming removed 4 bases from V and 4 bases from J; junction bases left unmatched: 7. Germline V gives CDR1 SGHRS, CDR2 YFSETQ. This CDR3 spans 14 amino acids. CDR3 coding DNA: TGCGCCAGCAGCGAGACAGGGTTACCCTATGGCTACACCTTC. This sequence encodes CASSETGLPYGYTF.

The chain is built from TRBV21-1 and TRBJ2-2; the table assigns TRBD1, which was not confirmed against the DNA. TRBV21-1 is tagged as a pseudogene. The CDR3 covers 16 residues. CDR3 sequence: CASSKGGQNGVGELFF. In DNA form, the CDR3 reads TGTGCCAGCAGCAAAGGGGGACAGAATGGTGTCGGGGAGCTGTTTTTT.

This clone was observed a handful of times. The gene calls are TRBV28 and TRBJ2-1, with 7 bases fitting TRBD2. Germline V gene sequence: CDR1 MDHEN, CDR2 SYDVKM. CDR3 length: 14 amino acids. With 6 bases clipped from V and 5 bases from J, the junction kept 7 bases outside the gene matches. The CDR3 sequence is CASRGSGPNNEQFF. In DNA form, the CDR3 reads TGTGCCAGCAGAGGTAGCGGGCCCAACAATGAGCAGTTCTTC.

The chain has TRBV7-6 and TRBJ2-7, with a weak D call TRBD1 (6 bases). This CDR3 has 18 residues. CDR1 is SGHVS and CDR2 is FNYEAQ in the germline V gene. V lost 5 bases and J 8 bases, leaving 31 bases between the germline ends. CDR3 protein: CASSHIRGIRTEIFKQYF. The CDR3 nucleotides are TGTGCCAGCAGCCATATAAGGGGGATACGGACAGAAATCTTTAAGCAGTACTTC. The whole variable domain, remainder taken from reference TRBV7-6 and TRBJ2-7, is GAGVSQSPRYKVTKRGQDVALRCDPISGHVSLYWYRQALGQGPEFLTYFNYEAQQDKSGLPNDRFSAERPEGSISTLTIQRTEQRDSAMYRCASSHIRGIRTEIFKQYFGPGTRLTVT.

The chain is built from TRBV9 and TRBJ2-1; 7 bases align to TRBD2. After removal of 0 bases from V and 10 bases from J, the junction contained 10 bases not matched to a gene. The CDR3 runs 15 residues. CDR1 is SGDLS, CDR2 YYNGEE, per germline. The CDR3 spells CASSVASGGRLEQFF. The CDR3 DNA is TGTGCCAGCAGCGTAGCTTCCGGCGGGAGACTCGAGCAGTTCTTC.

The chain employs TRBV6-1 and TRBJ2-5, with 8 bases fitting TRBD2. Trimming removed 3 bases from V and 3 bases from J; junction bases left unmatched: 9. The length of the CDR3 is 16 residues. CDR1 is MNHNS, CDR2 SASEGT, per germline. CDR3 DNA: TGTGCCAGCAGTGACCTTCAGGCGGGGGGTAAAGAGACCCAGTACTTC. Translation: CASSDLQAGGKETQYF.

The J gene is TRBJ1-3, the V gene TRBV25-1; 8 bases match TRBD1. The CDR3 is 15 residues long. Germline CDR1 and CDR2: MGHDK and SYGVNS. V shed 3 bases and J 2 bases; nucleotides not matched to a gene: 3. CDR3 amino acids: CASSEQGAAGNTIYF. In DNA, the CDR3 is TGTGCCAGCAGTGAGCAGGGGGCTGCTGGAAACACCATATATTTT.

This clone was recorded many times. The genes are TRBV7-9 and TRBJ2-7; D possibly corresponds to TRBD1 (5 bases). Germline CDR1 reads SEHNR; CDR2 reads FQNEAQ (reference sequence). CDR3 length: 13 amino acids. The germline V and J ends were trimmed by 2 bases and 7 bases, with 12 bases remaining between them. CDR3 amino acids: CASSLSLGLEQYF. CDR3 nucleotides: TGTGCCAGCAGCTTAAGTTTGGGGCTTGAGCAGTACTTC. The full variable domain, with the rest looked up from reference TRBV7-9 and TRBJ2-7, is DTGVSQNPRHKITKRGQNVTFRCDPISEHNRLYWYRQTLGQGPEFLTYFQNEAQLEKSRLLSDRFSAERPKGSFSTLEIQRTEQGDSAMYLCASSLSLGLEQYFGPGTRLTVT.

A few counts support this clone. The J gene is TRBJ1-2, the V gene TRBV7-8; maybe TRBD1 (6 bases). The CDR3 is made up of 15 amino acids. Per the germline V gene, CDR1 is SGHVS and CDR2 is FQNEAQ. V lost 4 bases and J lost 0, with 12 bases in between. This CDR3 is CASSSLDRANYGYTF. DNA of the CDR3: TGTGCCAGCAGCTCCTTGGACAGAGCTAACTATGGCTACACCTTC.

This chain uses TRBV10-3 with TRBJ1-2; perhaps TRBD1 as D (5 bases). CDR3 length equals 13 residues. Trimming took off 11 bases at V and 6 bases at J, with 19 bases between the two ends. Germline values: CDR1 ENHRY, CDR2 SYGVKD. Here the CDR3 DNA reads TGTGCCGCCAACGGGGGAGGGCAGCATGGCTACACCTTC. Translating gives CAANGGGQHGYTF.

The V and J genes are TRBV6-1 and TRBJ1-5, with D perhaps matching TRBD1 (5 bases). V gave up 6 bases and J gave up 5 bases, with 11 bases separating them. The CDR3 covers 13 residues. Germline V CDR1 and CDR2: MNHNS, SASEGT. Written as DNA, the CDR3 is TGTGCCAGCAGCGGGACTTATGATCAGCCCCAGCATTTT. Protein sequence: CASSGTYDQPQHF.

The chain has TRBV10-3 and TRBJ1-2, with D perhaps matching TRBD1 (5 bases). Germline V gene data show CDR1 as ENHRY and CDR2 as SYGVKD. This CDR3 contains 14 residues. Trimming took off 0 bases at V and 6 bases at J, with 11 bases between the two ends. The CDR3, as DNA: TGTGCCATCAGTGAGTCCTCCAGGGAGGATGGCTACACCTTC. Translation: CAISESSREDGYTF.

J is TRBJ1-4 and V is TRBV29-1; TRBD1 might be the D (5 bases). Deletions cut 6 bases from V and 6 bases from J, with 20 bases between. Germline V gene data show CDR1 as SQVTM and CDR2 as ANQGSEA. The CDR3 loop spans 15 amino acids. The CDR3: CSVAFELGDDEKLFF. The CDR3, as DNA: TGCAGCGTGGCCTTTGAATTAGGGGATGATGAAAAACTGTTTTTT.

The genes are TRBV19 and TRBJ2-7; D is possibly TRBD1 (5 bases). Germline CDR1 LNHDA, CDR2 SQIVND (reference sequence). CDR3 length: 14 amino acids. Trimming removed 2 bases at V and 4 bases at J, with 12 bases between. Here the CDR3 DNA reads TGTGCCAGTAGTATACTTGGGCAGGGTTACGAGCAGTACTTC. It yields the protein CASSILGQGYEQYF.

The genes are TRBV7-3 and TRBJ2-7; D unclear. The V gene lost 0 bases and the J gene lost 3 bases, with 6 bases spanning the gap. CDR3 length: 13 residues. In germline, CDR1 is SGHTA, CDR2 FQGTGA. The CDR3 DNA follows: TGTGCCAGCAGCTTAACACGAGGCTACGAGCAGTACTTC. This translates into CASSLTRGYEQYF.

The genes are TRBV7-9 and TRBJ1-2; unclear D gene. The CDR3 length is 15 residues. V gave up 5 bases and J gave up 0 bases, with 13 bases separating them. From germline, CDR1 is SEHNR and CDR2 FQNEAQ (reference sequence). The DNA of the CDR3 is TGTGCCAGCAGCATCGAGGGTTTAACTAACTATGGCTACACCTTC. Protein: CASSIEGLTNYGYTF.

This sequence joins TRBV7-9 and TRBJ2-2; a weak D match, TRBD1 (6 bases). The CDR3 spans 14 residues. Looked up from germline, CDR1 is SEHNR and CDR2 is FQNEAQ (reference sequence). V was cut by 4 bases and J by 3 bases, with 9 bases left in between. Written as DNA, the CDR3 is TGTGCCAGCAGCTACTGGACAGACACCGGGGAGCTGTTTTTT. This encodes CASSYWTDTGELFF.

This chain links TRBV6-6 with TRBJ1-2; TRBD1 matches 7 bases. V shed 2 bases, J shed 4 bases, and the junction held 10 bases outside the gene matches. CDR1 and CDR2 from the germline V gene are MNHNY and SVGAGI (reference sequence). The CDR3 is 16 residues long. The CDR3 reads CASSYATSGTAYGYTF. CDR3 nucleotide sequence: TGTGCCAGCAGTTACGCGACTTCCGGGACAGCCTATGGCTACACCTTC.

J is TRBJ1-5 and V is TRBV6-6; unclear D gene. This CDR3 has 13 residues. CDR1 and CDR2 (germline): MNHNY, SVGAGI (reference sequence). V dropped 6 bases and J dropped 6 bases, with 12 bases sitting between them. The CDR3 region has the DNA TGTGCCAGCAGCTCTTTATCCGGTCAGCCCCAGCATTTT. This gives the protein CASSSLSGQPQHF.

The chain links TRBV25-1 to TRBJ2-3; TRBD2 agrees at 8 bases. V lost 6 bases, J lost 2 bases, and 7 bases stayed unmatched. CDR3 length equals 15 residues. CDR1 and CDR2 (germline): MGHDK, SYGVNS. The CDR3 loop is CASRVSGTPTDTQYF. The DNA for the CDR3 is TGTGCCAGCAGGGTTAGCGGGACCCCCACAGATACGCAGTATTTT.

The chain employs TRBV19 and TRBJ1-1; the D gene is possibly TRBD1 (5 bases). There are 15 residues in the CDR3. Germline assignment: CDR1 LNHDA and CDR2 SQIVND (reference sequence). V lost 5 bases and J 5 bases, leaving 18 bases between the germline ends. CDR3: CASSAGTARETEAFF. In DNA, the CDR3 is TGTGCCAGTAGTGCGGGGACCGCGAGGGAAACTGAAGCTTTCTTT.